The 17 T cell receptor beta chains reported below all come from one sample, sequenced in a study of T cells in Graves' hyperthyroidism and ophthalmopathy. Amplified TCR beta CDR3 regions derived from RNA transcripts. An initial round of RT-PCR targeting the TCR CDR3 relied on the HTBI primer set. Each CDR3 protein gets one entry after TCRdb re-called the multiplex PCR reads with MiXCR. The sample has over 250,000 distinct CDR3 sequences, less than 30% seen once. Sequenced: blood. The receptors come from a man in his forties with Graves' hyperthyroidism that later progressed to Graves' ophthalmopathy.

This clonotype was detected many times. This chain connects TRBV12-3 or TRBV12-4 to TRBJ1-2; 12 nucleotides align to TRBD1. V was clipped by 2 bases and J by 5 bases; unmatched bases: 15. The CDR3 spans 19 residues. The CDR3 is CASSLNWWDRGRSTYGYTF. The CDR3 DNA reads TGTGCCAGCAGTTTAAATTGGTGGGACAGGGGGCGAAGTACTTATGGCTACACCTTC.

CDR3 nucleotides: TGTGCCAGCAGCGTGGACGAAGCTTTCTTT. This gives the protein CASSVDEAFF. The chain combines TRBV7-9 with TRBJ1-1; D uncertain. The V and J ends lost 5 bases and 8 bases respectively, with 6 bases between them. Germline V gene lookup returns CDR1 SEHNR and CDR2 FQNEAQ (reference sequence). There are 10 residues in the CDR3.

This clonotype was recorded at least ten times. The rearrangement joins TRBV28 to TRBJ2-5; D call uncertain. V was pared by 3 bases and J by 5 bases, with 10 bases between. This CDR3 contains 13 residues. CDR1 is MDHEN and CDR2 is SYDVKM in the germline V gene. The CDR3, as DNA: TGTGCCAGCAGTTTGGGTCCACCCGAGACCCAGTACTTC. It specifies CASSLGPPETQYF. Complete variable domain (other parts from reference TRBV28 and TRBJ2-5): DVKVTQSSRYLVKRTGEKVFLECVQDMDHENMFWYRQDPGLGLRLIYFSYDVKMKEKGDIPEGYSVSREKKERFSLILESASTNQTSMYLCASSLGPPETQYFGPGTRLLVL.

This clonotype was picked up many times. CDR3 loop: CASSIGVGQPQHF. The CDR3 region has the DNA TGTGCCAGTAGTATCGGCGTTGGTCAGCCCCAGCATTTT. V is TRBV19 and J is TRBJ1-5; the D is unclear. The germline V gene has CDR1 LNHDA and CDR2 SQIVND (reference sequence). The CDR3 is 13 amino acids. The V end was cut by 3 bases, the J end by 6 bases, with 9 bases between.

This clonotype showed up many times. The chain's CDR3 is CASSLGGRGFNTEAFF. CDR3 nucleotides: TGTGCCAGCAGCTTAGGAGGGAGGGGATTTAACACTGAAGCTTTCTTT. The chain employs TRBV13 and TRBJ1-1; D is possibly TRBD1 (5 bases). CDR1 and CDR2 (germline): PRHDT, FYEKMQ (reference sequence). CDR3 length: 16 residues. The V gene lost 0 bases and the J gene lost 2 bases, with 13 bases spanning the gap. The full variable domain, with the rest looked up from reference TRBV13 and TRBJ1-1, is AAGVIQSPRHLIKEKRETATLKCYPIPRHDTVYWYQQGPGQDPQFLISFYEKMQSDKGSIPDRFSAQQFSDYHSELNMSSLELGDSALYFCASSLGGRGFNTEAFFGQGTRLTVV.

This clonotype was counted ten times or more. V gene TRBV15 combines with J gene TRBJ1-4; no clear D. Deletions cut 0 bases from V and 0 bases from J, with 5 bases between. The CDR3 contains 15 residues. Germline values: CDR1 LNHNV, CDR2 YYDKDF (reference sequence). The CDR3 loop is CATSRDFSTNEKLFF. The CDR3 nucleotides read TGTGCCACCAGCAGAGATTTCTCAACTAATGAAAAACTGTTTTTT. Full variable domain (missing parts from reference TRBV15 and TRBJ1-4): DAMVIQNPRYQVTQFGKPVTLSCSQTLNHNVMYWYQQKSSQAPKLLFHYYDKDFNNEADTPDNFQSRRPNTSFCFLDIRSPGLGDTAMYLCATSRDFSTNEKLFFGSGTQLSVL.

This clonotype was seen at least ten times. The V and J genes are TRBV9 and TRBJ2-5; TRBD2 aligns across 8 bases. Germline trimming cut 7 bases from V and 3 bases from J; bases unmatched to any gene: 2. Germline CDR1 reads SGDLS; CDR2 reads YYNGEE. The CDR3 is made up of 12 amino acids. CDR3 sequence: CASGAGEETQYF. CDR3 nucleotide sequence: TGTGCCAGCGGAGCGGGAGAAGAGACCCAGTACTTC.

This clonotype was picked up many times. The V gene is TRBV4-1, the J gene TRBJ1-2; the D gene is possibly TRBD1 (6 bases). The germline V gene has CDR1 MGHRA and CDR2 YSYEKL. The CDR3 has 15 residues. Trimming took 1 base from V and 7 from J, leaving 16 bases between them. Here the CDR3 DNA reads TGCGCCAGCAGCCAAGTACAGGGCCTGGGGGTTGGCTACACCTTC. Its protein product is CASSQVQGLGVGYTF.

In this sample, this clonotype turned up many times. V is TRBV6-5 and J is TRBJ2-7, with 8 nucleotides matching TRBD2. The CDR3 contains 17 residues. The germline gives CDR1 MNHEY, CDR2 SVGAGI. V trimming: 3 bases; J trimming: 2 bases; junction bases outside the gene matches: 12. Here the CDR3 DNA reads TGTGCCAGCAGTTATGCTTCGACTAGCGACCTAGCCTACGAGCAGTACTTC. Protein product: CASSYASTSDLAYEQYF.

This clonotype was counted at least ten times. The chain has TRBV6-1 and TRBJ1-5; D is unresolved. V was cut by 6 bases and J by 1 base, with 7 bases left in between. The CDR3 spans 13 residues. Germline V gene sequence: CDR1 MNHNS, CDR2 SASEGT. In nucleotides, the CDR3 is TGTGCCAGCAGCCGTGTCAGCAATCAGCCCCAGCATTTT. It encodes CASSRVSNQPQHF.

This clonotype was detected ten times or more. This chain joins TRBV27 and TRBJ1-1, with 9 positions matching TRBD1. The V gene end was trimmed by 4 bases and the J gene end by 2 bases; junction bases not matched to a gene: 2. CDR1 is MNHEY and CDR2 is SMNVEV in the germline V gene (reference sequence). The CDR3 is made up of 14 amino acids. The CDR3 DNA reads as TGTGCCAGCAGTTACAGGGGGCGAAACACTGAAGCTTTCTTT. This encodes CASSYRGRNTEAFF.

As regards this clonotype: Germline and junction disagree at one end, which may indicate a read error. This chain connects TRBV2 to TRBJ1-2; 7 nucleotides align to TRBD1. The CDR3 covers 11 residues. Looked up from germline, CDR1 is SNHLY and CDR2 is FYNNEI. CDR3 in amino acids: CASTSVLTGSF. The DNA for the CDR3 is TGTGCCAGCACATCAGTTTTGACAGGGAGCTTC.

This clonotype was recorded at least ten times. The gene calls are TRBV11-1 and TRBJ2-7, with 8 nucleotides matching TRBD1. The junction had 6 bases not matched to a gene; V was cut back by 8 bases and J by 0 bases. CDR1 and CDR2 from the germline V gene are SGHAT and FQDESV (reference sequence). The CDR3 runs 14 residues. In nucleotides, the CDR3 is TGTGCCAGCTCCAGACAGGGGCACTCCTACGAGCAGTACTTC. Its protein product is CASSRQGHSYEQYF.

The chain uses TRBV11-3 and TRBJ2-5, with 7 bases identical to TRBD2. The CDR3 spans 14 residues. Trimming removed 0 bases from V and 7 bases from J; junction bases left unmatched: 5. Germline CDR1 and CDR2: SGHNT and YENEEA. This CDR3 reads CASSLDPSGGTQYF. The CDR3 DNA is TGTGCCAGCAGCTTAGATCCTAGCGGCGGGACCCAGTACTTC. Based on the CDR3 plus reference TRBV11-3 and TRBJ2-5, the full variable domain is EAGVVQSPRYKIIEKKQPVAFWCNPISGHNTLYWYLQNLGQGPELLIRYENEEAVDDSQLPKDRFSAERLKGVDSTLKIQPAELGDSAVYLCASSLDPSGGTQYFGPGTRLLVL.

This clonotype has a count of ten or more. The CDR3 nucleotides read TGTGCCAGCAGTTGGTCGGAAGAGTCACCCCTCCACTTT. It is translated as CASSWSEESPLHF. The chain couples TRBV12-3 or TRBV12-4 to TRBJ1-6; no definite D call. The CDR3 has 13 residues. V shed 4 bases and J shed 10 bases, with 11 bases lying between them.

There are a few counts of this clonotype. The chain joins TRBV6-2 or TRBV6-3 to TRBJ2-2; 9 bases line up with TRBD1. V lost 5 bases, J lost 3 bases, and 4 bases stayed unmatched. Looked up from germline, CDR1 is MNHEY and CDR2 is SVGEGT. The CDR3 contains 15 residues. In nucleotides, the CDR3 is TGTGCCAGCAGTCGGCGACAGGGGGACACCGGGGAGCTGTTTTTT. Translation gives CASSRRQGDTGELFF.

The sample holds one count of this clonotype. The chain carries TRBV20-1 and TRBJ1-5, with D perhaps TRBD1 (6 bases). The CDR3 sequence is 14 residues long. The germline gives CDR1 DFQATT, CDR2 SNEGSKA (reference sequence). Trimming stripped 3 bases from V and 3 bases from J, with 12 bases between. CDR3 residues: CSASGQGLNQPQHF. DNA of the CDR3: TGCAGTGCTAGTGGCCAGGGGCTCAATCAGCCCCAGCATTTT.